Listed below are T cell receptor beta chains from one sample, sequenced in a study of a mutant IDH1 vaccine in newly diagnosed glioma. Here immunoSEQ multiplex PCR was the method, and the copy in TCRdb shows in-frame clones only, minus some. The sample holds some 30,000 clones, approximately 78% seen once. No antigen has been identified for these receptors. The source material was PBMCs, sampled from a glioma patient whose treatment included an IDH1 peptide vaccine. Source of these receptors: a man aged 25-45 years with glioma. The CDR3 runs from the conserved cysteine through the conserved F or W. Fields, in order: V gene, J gene, clone size, D gene, CDR3 protein, CDR3 DNA. D genes are given only for firm matches. Not every row has a clone size; where given, it reads once, few, many or a size class.

V: TRBV4-1
J: TRBJ1-5
size: -
D: -
CDR3: CASSQDTGQDGQPQHF
DNA: TGCGCCAGCAGCCAAGATACGGGGCAAGATGGTCAGCCCCAGCATTTT

V: TRBV7-9
J: TRBJ2-2
size: -
D: -
CDR3: CASSAMSWGPGGELFF
DNA: TGTGCCAGCAGCGCCATGTCCTGGGGGCCTGGCGGGGAGCTGTTTTTT

V: TRBV4-3
J: TRBJ2-3
size: -
D: -
CDR3: CASSQDSGLNTQYF
DNA: TGCGCCAGCAGCCAAGATTCGGGACTTAATACGCAGTATTTT

V: TRBV10-3
J: TRBJ2-7
size: few
D: TRBD2
CDR3: CAIRTSGGSYEQYF
DNA: TGTGCCATCAGGACTAGCGGGGGCTCCTACGAGCAGTACTTC

V: TRBV7-9
J: TRBJ2-6
size: -
D: -
CDR3: CASSSGVGSSGANVLTF
DNA: TGTGCCAGCAGCTCCGGTGTGGGGAGCTCTGGGGCCAACGTCCTGACTTTC

V: TRBV19
J: TRBJ2-5
size: -
D: -
CDR3: CASSSRGALGRETQYF
DNA: TGTGCCAGTAGTAGTCGTGGGGCCCTCGGGAGAGAGACCCAGTACTTC

V: TRBV6-1
J: TRBJ2-7
size: few
D: -
CDR3: CATKNSLSSYEQYF
DNA: TGTGCCACCAAGAACAGTCTTAGCTCCTACGAGCAGTACTTC

V: TRBV19
J: TRBJ2-5
size: once
D: TRBD1
CDR3: CASSAWDRGLETQYF
DNA: TGTGCCAGTAGTGCTTGGGACAGGGGGCTTGAGACCCAGTACTTC

V: TRBV7-9
J: TRBJ1-1
size: -
D: TRBD1
CDR3: CASSYPDRGNTEAFF
DNA: TGTGCCAGCAGCTATCCAGACAGGGGAAACACTGAAGCTTTCTTT

V: TRBV5-6
J: TRBJ1-5
size: -
D: -
CDR3: CASSLEGSNQPQHF
DNA: TGTGCCAGCAGCTTGGAGGGGAGCAATCAGCCCCAGCATTTT

V: TRBV5-1
J: TRBJ2-2
size: -
D: TRBD1
CDR3: CASSSPQGVDTGELFF
DNA: TGCGCCAGCAGCTCTCCGCAGGGGGTGGACACCGGGGAGCTGTTTTTT

V: TRBV11-2
J: TRBJ1-2
size: -
D: -
CDR3: CASSLVRADNYGYTF
DNA: TGTGCCAGCAGCTTAGTTAGGGCGGATAACTATGGCTACACCTTC

V: TRBV29-1
J: TRBJ1-4
size: -
D: -
CDR3: CSVEGMVGEKLFF
DNA: TGCAGCGTTGAGGGGATGGTAGGAGAAAAACTGTTTTTT

V: TRBV7-2
J: TRBJ2-2
size: -
D: -
CDR3: CASSLGTVDTGELFF
DNA: TGTGCCAGCAGCTTGGGAACAGTGGACACCGGGGAGCTGTTTTTT

V: TRBV2
J: TRBJ2-3
size: -
D: TRBD1
CDR3: CASRTGARGEYF
DNA: TGTGCCAGCAGGACAGGGGCGCGAGGGGAGTATTTT

V: TRBV30
J: TRBJ1-5
size: -
D: -
CDR3: CAWSDGSAGQPQHF
DNA: TGTGCCTGGAGTGACGGATCAGCGGGACAGCCCCAGCATTTT

V: TRBV6-5
J: TRBJ2-5
size: -
D: -
CDR3: CASSFTAGTSKETQYF
DNA: TGTGCCAGCAGTTTCACGGCCGGGACATCGAAAGAGACCCAGTACTTC

V: TRBV30
J: TRBJ2-3
size: -
D: -
CDR3: CAWMSTGTDTQYF
DNA: TGTGCCTGGATGTCTACTGGCACAGATACGCAGTATTTT

V: TRBV27
J: TRBJ1-1
size: medium-sized
D: -
CDR3: CASSLSTTNTEAFF
DNA: TGTGCCAGCAGTTTATCCACTACGAACACTGAAGCTTTCTTT

V: TRBV27
J: TRBJ2-1
size: once
D: -
CDR3: CASSRRIYNEQFF
DNA: TGTGCCAGCAGTCGCCGAATCTACAATGAGCAGTTCTTC

V: TRBV14
J: TRBJ2-7
size: once
D: -
CDR3: CASSLSDRGAHEQYF
DNA: TGTGCCAGCAGCCTATCGGACAGAGGAGCCCACGAGCAGTACTTC

V: TRBV5-4
J: TRBJ2-7
size: -
D: -
CDR3: CASSKEGPEQYF
DNA: TGTGCCAGCAGCAAAGAGGGGCCCGAGCAGTACTTC

V: TRBV15
J: TRBJ1-5
size: -
D: TRBD1
CDR3: CATSFRGANQPQHF
DNA: TGTGCCACCAGCTTCAGGGGGGCCAATCAGCCCCAGCATTTT

V: TRBV27
J: TRBJ2-3
size: -
D: -
CDR3: CASSLRGSEITDTQYF
DNA: TGTGCCAGCAGTTTACGAGGCAGCGAAATCACAGATACGCAGTATTTT

V: TRBV19
J: TRBJ2-7
size: -
D: TRBD2
CDR3: CASSPLWREDNEQYF
DNA: TGTGCCAGTAGTCCCCTATGGCGGGAGGACAACGAGCAGTACTTC

V: TRBV5-1
J: TRBJ2-7
size: -
D: -
CDR3: CASSHGAAYEQYF
DNA: TGCGCCAGCAGCCATGGAGCGGCCTACGAGCAGTACTTC

V: TRBV28
J: TRBJ2-7
size: -
D: TRBD1
CDR3: CASSLGTGDSYEQYF
DNA: TGTGCCAGCAGTTTGGGGACAGGGGATTCGTACGAGCAGTACTTC

V: TRBV6-5
J: TRBJ2-1
size: -
D: -
CDR3: CASASDSYNEQFF
DNA: TGTGCCAGCGCGTCAGATTCCTACAATGAGCAGTTCTTC

V: TRBV30
J: TRBJ2-6
size: -
D: -
CDR3: CAGSREPYFPSGANVLTF
DNA: TGTGCCGGCTCCAGGGAGCCTTACTTCCCCTCTGGGGCCAACGTCCTGACTTTC

V: TRBV27
J: TRBJ2-1
size: -
D: -
CDR3: CASSLRGDWRDSYNEQFF
DNA: TGTGCCAGCAGTTTACGGGGTGATTGGCGGGACAGCTACAATGAGCAGTTCTTC

V: TRBV5-6
J: TRBJ2-7
size: -
D: -
CDR3: CASSPRWGRSFYEQYF
DNA: TGTGCCAGCAGTCCCCGGTGGGGCAGGTCCTTCTACGAGCAGTACTTC

V: TRBV6-5
J: TRBJ1-1
size: -
D: TRBD1
CDR3: CASSYGEGGDTEAFF
DNA: TGTGCCAGCAGTTACGGGGAAGGGGGCGACACTGAAGCTTTCTTT

V: TRBV15
J: TRBJ1-2
size: -
D: -
CDR3: CATSRDLNDFSPYGYTF
DNA: TGTGCCACCAGCAGAGATCTTAACGACTTCTCCCCTTATGGCTACACCTTC